Following are 24 T cell receptor beta chains from one sample sequenced in a study of blood T cells in healthy people across ages (dated by TCRdb to between 2014 and 2016). The library was built by means of 5' RACE. This sample was sequenced with an Illumina HiSeq 2500. A second PCR of about 6 to 12 cycles was run with a J-beta primer mix and a sample-barcoded 5' primer. The public reads were reprocessed in TCRdb via fastp at Q25 and MiXCR, keeping in-frame beta chains. CDR3 protein duplicates are merged, each entry listing the most common genes and DNA. In this sample the table shows some 800,000 distinct CDR3 sequences, under 55% of which occur a single time. The ten largest account for roughly 19% of the sample. The sample was blood. These receptors all stem from a man aged 55 to 70 in good health.

This clonotype was seen a few times. The chain recombines TRBV5-1 with TRBJ1-4; 9 bases agree with TRBD1. The CDR3 spans 16 residues. The germline CDR1 and CDR2 sequences are SGHRS and YFSETQ. The J segment lost 8 bases and the V segment lost 4 bases, leaving 12 bases of the junction unmatched. CDR3 sequence reads: CASSKTTQGAREKLFF. The CDR3 coding sequence is TGCGCCAGCAGCAAAACCACACAGGGGGCTAGGGAAAAACTGTTTTTT.

With regard to this clonotype: One end of the junction does not line up with germline, which may come from a read error. V gene TRBV20-1 combines with J gene TRBJ2-3, with D possibly being TRBD2 (7 bases). The CDR3 has 15 residues. Germline V gene sequence: CDR1 DFQATT, CDR2 SNEGSKA (reference sequence). The CDR3 here is CSTRGAGVSTDTQYF. CDR3 DNA: TGCAGTACCCGGGGGGCAGGGGTTAGCACGGATACGCAGTATTTT.

This clonotype was seen only a few times. The rearrangement uses TRBV7-9 and TRBJ1-1; TRBD1 matches at 8 bases. The CDR3 spans 14 residues. Germline CDR1 SEHNR, CDR2 FQNEAQ (reference sequence). Germline trimming cut 5 bases from V and 0 bases from J; bases unmatched to any gene: 2. DNA for the CDR3: TGTGCCAGCAGCACGGGACAGGTGAACACTGAAGCTTTCTTT. Its translation: CASSTGQVNTEAFF.

V gene TRBV30 combines with J gene TRBJ2-4; no reliable D call. The DNA matches TRBJ2-7 better at its end, which makes the J call doubtful. This CDR3 is built from 13 residues. CDR1 and CDR2 (germline): GTSNPN, SVGIG (reference sequence). The DNA for the CDR3 is TGTGCCTGGAGTGTACTAATCTCTCACGAGCAGTACTTC. Translation gives CAWSVLISHEQYF.

Regarding this clonotype: An end of the junction differs from the germline gene, which may be a read error. The chain combines TRBV6-2 or TRBV6-3 with TRBJ2-1; maybe TRBD2 (6 bases). This CDR3 contains 17 residues. Germline CDR1 and CDR2: MNHEY and SVGEGT. CDR3 amino acids: CAGSYSDGEALPNEQFF. The CDR3 bases are TGTGCCGGCAGTTACTCTGACGGGGAGGCCCTACCAAATGAGCAGTTCTTC.

V is TRBV5-1 and J is TRBJ2-3, with 14 positions matching TRBD2. J lost 5 bases, V lost 4 bases, and 3 bases had no gene match. The germline CDR1 and CDR2 sequences are SGHRS and YFSETQ. The CDR3 consists of 15 residues. CDR3 sequence (DNA): TGCGCCAGCAGCCCCGGGACTAGCGGGGGAGATACGCAGTATTTT. Amino acid sequence: CASSPGTSGGDTQYF.

This chain joins TRBV7-9 and TRBJ1-1; D remains unclear. The CDR3 length is 12 residues. Trimming left V 8 bases short and J 5 bases short, with 12 bases between. Per the germline V gene, CDR1 is SEHNR and CDR2 is FQNEAQ (reference sequence). CDR3 residues: CASALGSTEAFF. The CDR3 DNA follows: TGTGCCAGCGCTCTCGGGAGTACTGAAGCTTTCTTT.

The chain carries TRBV20-1 and TRBJ2-1; 12 nucleotides agree with TRBD2. Germline loops: CDR1 DFQATT, CDR2 SNEGSKA (reference sequence). This CDR3 region has 15 residues. The junction had 7 bases not matched to a gene; V was cut back by 5 bases and J by 5 bases. The CDR3 bases are TGCAGTGCTTTACGACTAGCGGGGGCTGACAATGAGCAGTTCTTC. This translates into CSALRLAGADNEQFF.

This clonotype has only a few counts. This chain connects TRBV7-9 to TRBJ1-2, with D maybe TRBD1 (5 bases). The V and J ends lost 1 base and 8 bases respectively, with 11 bases between them. CDR3 length: 13 amino acids. Germline loops: CDR1 SEHNR, CDR2 FQNEAQ (reference sequence). In DNA, the CDR3 is TGTGCCAGCAGCTTAGAGGGGCCAGGAGGCTACACCTTC. Its protein product is CASSLEGPGGYTF. Variable domain in full (rest from reference TRBV7-9 and TRBJ1-2): DTGVSQNPRHKITKRGQNVTFRCDPISEHNRLYWYRQTLGQGPEFLTYFQNEAQLEKSRLLSDRFSAERPKGSFSTLEIQRTEQGDSAMYLCASSLEGPGGYTFGSGTRLTVV.

The chain carries TRBV5-1 and TRBJ2-1; unclear D gene. V was trimmed by 0 bases and J by 11 bases, leaving 6 bases between them. CDR3 size: 11 residues. CDR1 and CDR2 (germline): SGHRS, YFSETQ. The CDR3 DNA sequence: TGCGCCAGCAGCTTGGAACGCCAGCAGTTCTTC. It specifies CASSLERQQFF.

This clonotype was picked up a small number of times. The rearrangement uses TRBV29-1 and TRBJ1-2; weak D call: TRBD1 (5 bases). The germline V gene has CDR1 SQVTM and CDR2 ANQGSEA. The length of the CDR3 is 13 residues. V was pared by 1 base and J by 4 bases, with 10 bases between. The CDR3 DNA sequence: TGCAGCGTTGAAGCTCAGGGAGTCTATGGCTACACCTTC. It specifies CSVEAQGVYGYTF.

The chain is built from TRBV28 and TRBJ2-3; 7 bases are a match to TRBD2. The germline gives CDR1 MDHEN, CDR2 SYDVKM. This CDR3 has 12 amino acids. V lost 3 bases, J lost 9 bases, and 3 bases stayed unmatched. The CDR3 DNA is TGTGCCAGCAGTTTTCGGGGGGTGACGCAGTATTTT. Translation gives CASSFRGVTQYF. The variable domain in full, completed from reference TRBV28 and TRBJ2-3, reads DVKVTQSSRYLVKRTGEKVFLECVQDMDHENMFWYRQDPGLGLRLIYFSYDVKMKEKGDIPEGYSVSREKKERFSLILESASTNQTSMYLCASSFRGVTQYFGPGTRLTVL.

The chain joins TRBV28 to TRBJ2-1; no definite D call. The CDR3 is 15 residues long. Germline V CDR1 and CDR2: MDHEN, SYDVKM. The V and J ends lost 6 bases and 7 bases respectively, with 19 bases between them. The CDR3 sequence is CASSSLRSSRNEQFF. The CDR3 DNA follows: TGTGCCAGCAGCTCCCTGAGGTCCAGTAGGAATGAGCAGTTCTTC.

The V call is TRBV7-2, the J call TRBJ1-2; D call uncertain. The germline V and J ends were trimmed by 2 bases and 8 bases, with 15 bases remaining between them. This CDR3 region has 14 residues. The V gene's germline CDR1 is SGHTA and CDR2 FQGNSA. The CDR3 loop reads CASSLWVSDGGYTF. CDR3 in DNA: TGTGCCAGCAGCTTATGGGTCAGCGATGGGGGCTACACCTTC.

The chain carries TRBV7-2 and TRBJ1-1, with no clear D. The CDR3 totals 15 residues. Germline values: CDR1 SGHTA, CDR2 FQGNSA. The ends were cut back, 4 bases at V and 5 bases at J, with 17 bases in the middle. The DNA of the CDR3 is TGTGCCAGCAGCTCGTCCGATACTCCGCGGACTGAAGCTTTCTTT. Translating gives CASSSSDTPRTEAFF.

J is TRBJ2-1 and V is TRBV24-1; 12 positions match TRBD2. The CDR3 is 18 amino acids. The germline CDR1 and CDR2 sequences are KGHDR and SFDVKD. V lost 3 bases, J lost 1 base, and 6 bases stayed unmatched. CDR3 nucleotide sequence: TGTGCCACCAGTGATCCCTCTAGCGGGGGGGTTTCCTACAATGAGCAGTTCTTC. Amino acid sequence: CATSDPSSGGVSYNEQFF.

This rearrangement joins TRBV6-1 to TRBJ2-7; 11 bases line up with TRBD1. The CDR3 consists of 15 residues. The germline V gene has CDR1 MNHNS and CDR2 SASEGT. The ends lost 6 bases at V and 2 bases at J; junction bases unmatched: 6. The CDR3 sequence: CASREPGQGAYEQYF. The CDR3 nucleotides read TGTGCCAGCAGAGAACCGGGACAGGGGGCCTACGAGCAGTACTTC.

This clonotype was observed a few times. The rearrangement joins TRBV20-1 to TRBJ2-7; D uncertain. The germline V gene has CDR1 DFQATT and CDR2 SNEGSKA (reference sequence). Trimming took off 5 bases at V and 4 bases at J, with 21 bases between the two ends. This CDR3 spans 15 amino acids. CDR3 in amino acids: CSAGLSRSLYYEQYF. CDR3 nucleotides: TGCAGTGCTGGCCTATCCCGAAGTTTATATTACGAGCAGTACTTC.

This clonotype was detected a few times. CDR3 sequence (DNA): TGTGCCAGCAGCCAGGGCCGGGGGCCGATCTACGAGCAGTACTTC. Translated: CASSQGRGPIYEQYF. This rearrangement joins TRBV28 to TRBJ2-7; the D gene could be TRBD1 or TRBD2 (6 bases each). The CDR3 extends over 15 amino acids. The germline CDR1 and CDR2 sequences are MDHEN and SYDVKM. V dropped 6 bases and J dropped 3 bases, with 18 bases sitting between them.

This clonotype was counted between two and nine times. The CDR3 sequence: CASSLGCEQYF. In DNA, the CDR3 is TGTGCCAGCAGCTTAGGTTGCGAGCAGTACTTC. V and J are TRBV7-2 and TRBJ2-4; D is uncertain. The end of the DNA fits TRBJ2-7 better, so the J call may be wrong. Germline assignment: CDR1 SGHTA and CDR2 FQGNSA. CDR3 length: 11 residues.

This rearrangement joins TRBV20-1 to TRBJ2-1; D is unresolved. Germline loops: CDR1 DFQATT, CDR2 SNEGSKA (reference sequence). The length of the CDR3 is 13 residues. Trimming took 3 bases from V and 9 from J, leaving 15 bases between them. CDR3 sequence: CSASPDFLGEQFF. In DNA, the CDR3 is TGCAGTGCTAGTCCCGACTTCTTGGGTGAGCAGTTCTTC.

The CDR3 reads CASTISWGTGNEQYF. The DNA of the CDR3 is TGTGCCAGCACTATATCGTGGGGGACAGGAAATGAGCAGTACTTC. This chain joins TRBV28 and TRBJ2-7; 8 positions match TRBD1. CDR1 MDHEN and CDR2 SYDVKM come from the germline V gene. CDR3 length: 15 residues. V shed 7 bases, J shed 7 bases, and the junction held 15 bases outside the gene matches.

This clonotype has only a few counts. This chain uses TRBV5-6 with TRBJ2-7; perhaps TRBD2 as D (6 bases). Germline loops: CDR1 SGHDT, CDR2 YYEEEE. V shed 3 bases and J shed 2 bases, with 15 bases lying between them. The CDR3 sequence is 15 residues long. The CDR3 region has the DNA TGTGCCAGCAGCTCGACTAGGGGTTCCACCTACGAGCAGTACTTC. Its translation: CASSSTRGSTYEQYF. The whole variable domain, filled in from reference TRBV5-6 and TRBJ2-7, reads DAGVTQSPTHLIKTRGQQVTLRCSPKSGHDTVSWYQQALGQGPQFIFQYYEEEERQRGNFPDRFSGHQFPNYSSELNVNALLLGDSALYLCASSSTRGSTYEQYFGPGTRLTVT.

The V gene is TRBV6-5, the J gene TRBJ1-1, with D possibly being TRBD1 (5 bases). This CDR3 is built from 13 residues. CDR1 and CDR2 from the germline V gene are MNHEY and SVGAGI. Trimming stripped 7 bases from V and 2 bases from J, with 11 bases between. CDR3 in amino acids: CASTQTENTEAFF. CDR3 nucleotide sequence: TGTGCCAGCACACAGACAGAAAACACTGAAGCTTTCTTT.